The 4 T cell receptor beta chains given below trace back to one sample, sequenced in a study of T-cell memory formation after mild COVID-19. TCRdb redid the calling of the 5' RACE reads with MiXCR, one entry per CDR3 protein. Of 300,000 to 400,000 distinct CDR3 sequences in the sample, around 13% were seen once. The sample was PBMCs or a T cell subset sorted from them (not recorded which). The receptors were gathered from a man between 18 and 35 years old who had mild COVID-19 (a few samples of this study predate the infection). Cell type and time point are not known.

The J gene is TRBJ2-3, the V gene TRBV5-1, with TRBD2 matching over 11 bases. The CDR3 sequence is 17 residues long. CDR1 is SGHRS, CDR2 YFSETQ, per germline. Trimming at V came to 2 bases and at J to 0 bases, leaving 5 bases not matched to a gene. CDR3 loop: CASSLLASGGSTDTQYF. The CDR3 nucleotides read TGCGCCAGCAGCTTACTGGCTAGCGGGGGGAGCACAGATACGCAGTATTTT.

This rearrangement joins TRBV7-2 to TRBJ2-7, with a weak D call TRBD2 (6 bases). V lost 5 bases and J 3 bases, leaving 17 bases between the germline ends. This CDR3 is 15 amino acids long. CDR1 is SGHTA and CDR2 is FQGNSA in the germline V gene. The CDR3 reads CASSGGARSLYEQYF. The DNA for the CDR3 is TGTGCCAGCAGCGGAGGGGCAAGGAGCCTCTACGAGCAGTACTTC.

The table lists this clonotype with a few counts. V gene TRBV7-9 combines with J gene TRBJ2-3; TRBD2 matches 9 bases. Germline assignment: CDR1 SEHNR and CDR2 FQNEAQ (reference sequence). The J segment lost 4 bases and the V segment lost 8 bases, leaving 19 bases of the junction unmatched. The CDR3 totals 18 residues. Here the CDR3 reads CASQLLSAGGPGSDTQYF. The CDR3 DNA is TGTGCCAGCCAACTCTTGTCGGCGGGGGGGCCGGGATCAGATACGCAGTATTTT. Drawing the rest from reference TRBV7-9 and TRBJ2-3, the complete variable domain is DTGVSQNPRHKITKRGQNVTFRCDPISEHNRLYWYRQTLGQGPEFLTYFQNEAQLEKSRLLSDRFSAERPKGSFSTLEIQRTEQGDSAMYLCASQLLSAGGPGSDTQYFGPGTRLTVL.

The chain is built from TRBV7-9 and TRBJ1-1, with D tentatively TRBD1 (5 bases). V was trimmed by 6 bases and J by 5 bases, leaving 19 bases between them. This CDR3 comprises 15 residues. Germline loops: CDR1 SEHNR, CDR2 FQNEAQ (reference sequence). The CDR3 region is CASRWGPALGTEAFF. CDR3 in DNA: TGTGCCAGCAGGTGGGGACCTGCACTGGGGACTGAAGCTTTCTTT.